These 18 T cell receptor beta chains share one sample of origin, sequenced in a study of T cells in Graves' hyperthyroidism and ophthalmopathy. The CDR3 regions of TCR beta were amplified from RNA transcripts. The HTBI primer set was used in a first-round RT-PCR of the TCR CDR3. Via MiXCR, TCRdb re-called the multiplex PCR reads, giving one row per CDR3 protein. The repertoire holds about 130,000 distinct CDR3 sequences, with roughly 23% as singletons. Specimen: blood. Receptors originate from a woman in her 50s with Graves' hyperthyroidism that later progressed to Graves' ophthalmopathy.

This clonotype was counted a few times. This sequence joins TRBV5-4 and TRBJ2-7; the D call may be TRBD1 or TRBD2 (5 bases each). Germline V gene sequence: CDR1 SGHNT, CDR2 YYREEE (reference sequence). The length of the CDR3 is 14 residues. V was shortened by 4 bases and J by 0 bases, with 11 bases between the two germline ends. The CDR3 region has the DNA TGTGCCAGCAGCCGACCCGGGGCCTCCTACGAGCAGTACTTC. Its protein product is CASSRPGASYEQYF.

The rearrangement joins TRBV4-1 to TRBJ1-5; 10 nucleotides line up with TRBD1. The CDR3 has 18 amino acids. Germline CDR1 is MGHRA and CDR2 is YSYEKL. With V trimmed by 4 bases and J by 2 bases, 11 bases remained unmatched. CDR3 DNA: TGCGCCAGCAGCCGAATACCGACCGGGACAGGGGGCAATCAGCCCCAGCATTTT. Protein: CASSRIPTGTGGNQPQHF.

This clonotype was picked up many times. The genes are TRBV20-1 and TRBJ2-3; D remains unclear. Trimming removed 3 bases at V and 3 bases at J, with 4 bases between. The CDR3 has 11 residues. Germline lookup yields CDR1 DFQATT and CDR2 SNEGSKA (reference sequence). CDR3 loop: CSASHTDTQYF. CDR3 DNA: TGCAGTGCTAGCCATACAGATACGCAGTATTTT.

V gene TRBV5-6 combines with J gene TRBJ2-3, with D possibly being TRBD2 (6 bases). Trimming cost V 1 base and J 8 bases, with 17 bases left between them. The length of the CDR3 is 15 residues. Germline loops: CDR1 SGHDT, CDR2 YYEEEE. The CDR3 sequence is CASSLLWSGEGTQYF. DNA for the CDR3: TGTGCCAGCAGCTTGTTGTGGTCGGGAGAGGGTACGCAGTATTTT.

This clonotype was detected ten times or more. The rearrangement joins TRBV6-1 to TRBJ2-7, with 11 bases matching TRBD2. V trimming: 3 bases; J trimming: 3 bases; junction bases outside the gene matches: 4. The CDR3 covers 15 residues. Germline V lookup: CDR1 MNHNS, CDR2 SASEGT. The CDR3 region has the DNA TGTGCCAGCAGTGACGGGCTAGCGGGGGGCTACGAGCAGTACTTC. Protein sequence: CASSDGLAGGYEQYF.

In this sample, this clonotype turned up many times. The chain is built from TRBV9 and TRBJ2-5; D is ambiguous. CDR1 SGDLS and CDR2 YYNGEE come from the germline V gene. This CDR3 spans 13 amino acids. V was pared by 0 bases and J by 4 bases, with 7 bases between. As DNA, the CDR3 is TGTGCCAGCAGCGTAGGACACGGAGAGACCCAGTACTTC. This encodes CASSVGHGETQYF.

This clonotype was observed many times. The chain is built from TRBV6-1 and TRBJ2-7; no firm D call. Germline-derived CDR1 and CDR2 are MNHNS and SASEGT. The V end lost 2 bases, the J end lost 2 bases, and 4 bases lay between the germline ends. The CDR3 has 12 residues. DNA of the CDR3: TGTGCCAGCAGTGAATATGCCTACGAGCAGTACTTC. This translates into CASSEYAYEQYF.

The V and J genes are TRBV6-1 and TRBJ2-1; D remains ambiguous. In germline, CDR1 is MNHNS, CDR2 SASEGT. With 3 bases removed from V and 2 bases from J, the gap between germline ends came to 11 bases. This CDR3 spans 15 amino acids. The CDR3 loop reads CASSDSLWAYNEQFF. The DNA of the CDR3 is TGTGCCAGCAGTGATAGCCTCTGGGCCTACAATGAGCAGTTCTTC.

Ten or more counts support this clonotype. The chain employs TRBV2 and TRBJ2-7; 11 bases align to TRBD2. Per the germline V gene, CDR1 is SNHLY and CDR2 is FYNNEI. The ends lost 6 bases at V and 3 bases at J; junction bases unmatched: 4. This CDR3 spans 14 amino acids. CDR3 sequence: CASSWGLADYEQYF. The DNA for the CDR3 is TGTGCCAGCAGCTGGGGACTAGCGGACTACGAGCAGTACTTC.

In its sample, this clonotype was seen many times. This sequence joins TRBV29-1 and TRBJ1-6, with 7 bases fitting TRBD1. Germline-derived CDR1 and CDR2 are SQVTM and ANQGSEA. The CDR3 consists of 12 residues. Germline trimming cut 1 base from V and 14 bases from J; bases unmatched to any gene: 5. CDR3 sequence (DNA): TGCAGCGTTGAAGGGACAGGTGGAGCCCTCCACTTT. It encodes CSVEGTGGALHF.

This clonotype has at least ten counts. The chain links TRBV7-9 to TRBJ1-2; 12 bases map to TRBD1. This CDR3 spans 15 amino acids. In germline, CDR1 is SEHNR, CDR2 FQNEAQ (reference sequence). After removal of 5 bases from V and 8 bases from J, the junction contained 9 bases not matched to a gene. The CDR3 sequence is CASSQAGQGARGYTF. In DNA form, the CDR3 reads TGTGCCAGCAGCCAAGCGGGACAGGGGGCGCGAGGCTACACCTTC.

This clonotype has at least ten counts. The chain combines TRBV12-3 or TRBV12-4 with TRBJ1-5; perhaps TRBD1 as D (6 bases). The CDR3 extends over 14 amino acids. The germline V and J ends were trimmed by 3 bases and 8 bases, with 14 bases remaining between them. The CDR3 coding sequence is TGTGCCAGCAGTTTGGGGGGCGGAAAGAAGCCCCAGCATTTT. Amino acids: CASSLGGGKKPQHF.

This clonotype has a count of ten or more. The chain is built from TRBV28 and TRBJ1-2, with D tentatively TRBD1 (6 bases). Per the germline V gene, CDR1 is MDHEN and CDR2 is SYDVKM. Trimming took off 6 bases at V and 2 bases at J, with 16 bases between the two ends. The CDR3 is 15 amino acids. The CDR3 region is CASSPGGALNYGYTF. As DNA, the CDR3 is TGTGCCAGCAGCCCTGGGGGGGCCTTGAACTATGGCTACACCTTC.

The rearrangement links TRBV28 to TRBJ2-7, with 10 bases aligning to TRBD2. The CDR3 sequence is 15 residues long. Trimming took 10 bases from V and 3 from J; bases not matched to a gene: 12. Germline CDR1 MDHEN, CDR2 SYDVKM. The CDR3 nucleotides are TGTGCCATCACAGGGGCGAGGACTAGCGGCTACGAGCAGTACTTC. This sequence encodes CAITGARTSGYEQYF. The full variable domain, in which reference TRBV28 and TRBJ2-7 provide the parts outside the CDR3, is DVKVTQSSRYLVKRTGEKVFLECVQDMDHENMFWYRQDPGLGLRLIYFSYDVKMKEKGDIPEGYSVSREKKERFSLILESASTNQTSMYLCAITGARTSGYEQYFGPGTRLTVT.

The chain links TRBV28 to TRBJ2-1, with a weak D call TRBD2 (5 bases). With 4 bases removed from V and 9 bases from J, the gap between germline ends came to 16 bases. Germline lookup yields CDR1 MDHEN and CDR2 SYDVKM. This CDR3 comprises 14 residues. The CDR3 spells CASSSWPSGSEQFF. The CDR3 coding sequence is TGTGCCAGCAGTTCTTGGCCATCGGGAAGTGAGCAGTTCTTC.

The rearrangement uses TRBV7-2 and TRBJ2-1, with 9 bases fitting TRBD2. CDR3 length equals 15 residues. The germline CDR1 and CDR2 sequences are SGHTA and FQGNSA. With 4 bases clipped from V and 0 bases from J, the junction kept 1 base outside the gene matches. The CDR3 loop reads CASSSSGVSYNEQFF. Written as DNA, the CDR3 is TGTGCCAGCAGCTCTAGCGGGGTCTCCTACAATGAGCAGTTCTTC.

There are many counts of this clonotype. The CDR3 nucleotides are TGTGCCGGGGGACAGAGCTATGGCTACACCTTC. Protein product: CAGGQSYGYTF. The chain uses TRBV28 and TRBJ1-2; 7 bases map to TRBD1. This CDR3 has 11 amino acids. From germline, CDR1 is MDHEN and CDR2 SYDVKM. J gave up 4 bases and V 11 bases, and 4 bases lay outside the gene matches.

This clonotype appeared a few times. The CDR3 nucleotides read TGCGCCAGCAGCTCGGATCGAAATACGCAGTATTTT. Translated: CASSSDRNTQYF. This sequence joins TRBV5-1 and TRBJ2-3, with D uncertain. Germline loops: CDR1 SGHRS, CDR2 YFSETQ. The CDR3 is 12 residues long. V shed 3 bases and J shed 7 bases, with 9 bases lying between them.